A selection of T cell receptor beta chains follows, all from one sample in a study of early stage breast cancer tumors. Using immunoSEQ multiplex PCR, the repertoire was profiled, and TCRdb retains in-frame clones only, with some absent. The table lists about 24,000 clones, approximately 67% of them singletons, with around 9.4% in the top ten. Sample: breast tumor tissue. The receptors stem from a person between 60 and 70 years old with breast cancer. Each CDR3 is given with its conserved first and last residue. The D gene is left open where the match is weak. Only some rows state a clone size, as once, few, many or a class for expanded clones.

D	V	J	size	CDR3	DNA
NA	TRBV7-9	TRBJ2-3	NA	CASSLGARTRADTQYF	TGTGCCAGCAGCTTAGGTGCCAGAACACGGGCAGATACGCAGTATTTT
NA	TRBV7-8	TRBJ2-7	few	CASSSRVVPYEQYF	TGTGCCAGCAGCTCTCGGGTAGTTCCCTACGAGCAGTACTTC
NA	TRBV25-1	TRBJ2-3	NA	CASSETLRGRLRADTQYF	TGTGCCAGCAGTGAAACCCTTCGGGGGAGGCTTAGAGCAGATACGCAGTATTTT
NA	TRBV13	TRBJ2-3	once	CASSSIQVNTDTQYF	TGTGCCAGCAGCTCCATACAGGTGAACACAGATACGCAGTATTTT
TRBD2	TRBV2	TRBJ2-7	NA	CASSEGVAGTYEQYF	TGTGCCAGCAGTGAGGGGGTAGCGGGGACCTACGAGCAGTACTTC
NA	TRBV27	TRBJ2-4	few	CASSLGPGNIQYF	TGTGCCAGCAGTTTAGGCCCAGGAAACATTCAGTACTTC
NA	TRBV5-6	TRBJ1-6	NA	CASSHQGGDSPLHF	TGTGCCAGCAGCCACCAGGGTGGAGATTCACCCCTCCACTTT
NA	TRBV2	TRBJ2-7	once	CASSLREFHEQYF	TGTGCCAGCAGTCTCCGGGAGTTCCACGAGCAGTACTTC
TRBD2	TRBV7-9	TRBJ2-5	few	CASSSLAGEGETQYF	TGCGCCAGCAGCTCACTAGCGGGAGAGGGAGAGACCCAGTACTTC
TRBD1	TRBV18	TRBJ2-5	few	CASSTLDRADETQYF	TGTGCCAGCTCAACTCTCGACAGGGCTGATGAGACCCAGTACTTC
TRBD1	TRBV6-5	TRBJ1-1	NA	CASSSTGGTEAFF	TGTGCCAGCAGTTCGACAGGGGGCACTGAAGCTTTCTTT
NA	TRBV5-8	TRBJ1-1	few	CASSLGSGDTEAFF	TGTGCCAGCAGCCTTGGATCGGGAGACACTGAAGCTTTCTTT
NA	TRBV14	TRBJ2-3	NA	CASSLTSDGAAQYF	TGTGCCAGCAGCCTTACTAGTGATGGCGCAGCGCAGTATTTT
TRBD2	TRBV11-3	TRBJ2-3	NA	CASAGLAGGPDTQYF	TGTGCCAGTGCGGGACTAGCGGGAGGGCCAGATACGCAGTATTTT
TRBD2	TRBV7-2	TRBJ2-3	few	CASSLPASGADTQYF	TGTGCCAGCAGCTTACCGGCTAGCGGAGCAGATACGCAGTATTTT
TRBD2	TRBV19	TRBJ2-5	NA	CASSDLLGGQETQYF	TGTGCCAGTAGTGATTTGTTGGGGGGGCAAGAGACCCAGTACTTC
TRBD1	TRBV18	TRBJ2-5	NA	CASSPRQGDQETQYF	TGTGCCAGCTCACCACGACAGGGGGATCAAGAGACCCAGTACTTC
NA	TRBV6-6	TRBJ2-7	few	CASTPLPGGRSYEQYF	TGTGCCAGCACCCCCCTCCCCGGGGGAAGGTCCTACGAGCAGTACTTC
TRBD2	TRBV6-4	TRBJ2-2	NA	CASSSGGGRTGELFF	TGTGCCAGCAGCAGCGGGGGAGGGAGAACCGGGGAGCTGTTTTTT
TRBD2	TRBV18	TRBJ2-5	NA	CASSPPGLAGGQETQYF	TGTGCCAGCTCACCACCGGGACTAGCGGGAGGCCAAGAGACCCAGTACTTC
TRBD1	TRBV5-1	TRBJ2-7	NA	CASSLQGGQAVSYEQYF	TGCGCCAGCAGCTTGCAAGGGGGACAGGCGGTCTCCTACGAGCAGTACTTC
TRBD2	TRBV19	TRBJ2-7	few	CASSTGLADEQYF	TGTGCCAGTAGTACGGGACTAGCAGACGAGCAGTACTTC
TRBD1	TRBV27	TRBJ2-4	NA	CATSSGTGFSAAKNIQYF	TGTGCCACCTCAAGCGGGACAGGGTTTTCGGCAGCCAAAAACATTCAGTACTTC
NA	TRBV19	TRBJ1-2	NA	CARVQGNPYNYGYTF	TGTGCCAGGGTCCAGGGGAACCCTTACAACTATGGCTACACCTTC
TRBD1	TRBV7-2	TRBJ2-7	few	CASSPTPGTGGSYEQYF	TGTGCCAGCAGCCCCACCCCCGGGACAGGGGGCTCCTACGAGCAGTACTTC
TRBD2	TRBV19	TRBJ2-1	NA	CASSIPRGGSYNEQFF	TGTGCCAGTAGTATCCCCCGGGGGGGTTCCTACAATGAGCAGTTCTTC
TRBD1	TRBV18	TRBJ2-7	few	CASSPPGQGGLWQYF	TGTGCCAGCTCACCACCGGGACAGGGGGGCCTTTGGCAGTACTTC
NA	TRBV5-1	TRBJ1-2	NA	CASSGGSPPGGGYTF	TGCGCCAGCAGCGGGGGCTCCCCGCCCGGGGGGGGCTACACCTTC
NA	TRBV7-2	TRBJ2-1	NA	CASSGGVRASAQFF	TGTGCCAGCAGCGGAGGGGTCCGGGCTTCGGCGCAGTTCTTC
TRBD2	TRBV30	TRBJ2-4	NA	CAWSLGTSDKNIQYF	TGTGCCTGGAGTCTCGGGACTAGCGACAAAAACATTCAGTACTTC
TRBD2	TRBV13	TRBJ2-1	few	CASSLGGGTINNEQFF	TGTGCCAGCAGCTTAGGCGGGGGGACTATCAACAATGAGCAGTTCTTC
NA	TRBV19	TRBJ1-2	once	CASRPPLRGSGYTF	TGTGCCAGTAGACCGCCGTTACGGGGGTCTGGCTACACCTTC
NA	TRBV4-3	TRBJ2-7	once	CASSQDRLAAYEQYF	TGCGCCAGCAGCCAAGATAGGCTAGCAGCCTACGAGCAGTACTTC
NA	TRBV29-1	TRBJ2-7	NA	CSVYGQTYEQYF	TGCAGCGTTTATGGACAGACATACGAGCAGTACTTC
NA	TRBV2	TRBJ2-2	NA	CASKTGAGELFF	TGTGCCAGCAAAACGGGAGCCGGGGAGCTGTTTTTT